The clone carrying this T cell receptor beta chain has only a few counts. What it binds is unknown. The source of the sample is a study of radiotherapy plus CTLA-4 blockade in lung cancer. Overall study context: Objective responses were documented in under 20% of patients, with disease control in around 31%.

Focal radiation and CTLA-4 blockade (ipilimumab) were tested in chemo-refractory metastatic non-small-cell lung cancer patients. Whole-study results and caveats: TCR clones originating in tumors grew in number in blood after radiotherapy plus ipilimumab. Interferon-beta, together with early blood T cell clone dynamics, reportedly best predicted response.

With 2 bases removed from V and 5 bases from J, the gap between germline ends came to 20 bases. Looked up from germline, CDR1 is SGHRS and CDR2 is YFSETQ. The CDR3 is 17 amino acids. The assay was immunoSEQ multiplex PCR, and TCRdb's table has in-frame clones only and misses some. The table includes 75,000 to 95,000 clones, around 80% detected once. The source material was peripheral blood, sampled from a patient treated with radiotherapy plus ipilimumab. This TCR came from a human donor with non-small cell lung cancer that progressed on radiotherapy plus ipilimumab. The chain is built from TRBV5-1 and TRBJ2-1; D is possibly TRBD2 (6 bases). CDR3 sequence: CASSLVGGGGPHNEQFF. The DNA of the CDR3 is TGCGCCAGCAGCTTAGTGGGAGGAGGAGGGCCCCACAATGAGCAGTTCTTC.